The clone carrying this T cell receptor beta chain was found a few times. Antigen unknown. This CDR3 has 13 residues. Trimming left V 7 bases short and J 7 bases short, with 16 bases between. The germline V gene has CDR1 MGHRA and CDR2 YSYEKL. Researchers attached unique molecular identifiers to individual cDNA molecules. From the 5' RACE reads, TCRdb called clonotypes with MiXCR, one entry per CDR3 protein. The sample has 100,000 to 150,000 distinct CDR3 sequences, about 15% seen once. This sample is part of a study of early T cells in non-severe SARS-CoV-2 infection. Study-level background: From unsorted whole blood, bulk RNA was sequenced, and the chains remained unpaired.

Overall study results and limits: Matching with VDJdb favored anti-spike CD8 responses (missing private and CD4 specificities).

The rearrangement links TRBV4-1 to TRBJ2-5, with D maybe TRBD2 (5 bases). This receptor was taken from an adult who was a healthcare worker with PCR-confirmed SARS-CoV-2 infection or an uninfected control (not recorded which). Sequenced sample: whole blood. In nucleotides, the CDR3 is TGCGCCAGCACGGTACGGGAAGGCGGGACCCAGTACTTC. Its protein is CASTVREGGTQYF.